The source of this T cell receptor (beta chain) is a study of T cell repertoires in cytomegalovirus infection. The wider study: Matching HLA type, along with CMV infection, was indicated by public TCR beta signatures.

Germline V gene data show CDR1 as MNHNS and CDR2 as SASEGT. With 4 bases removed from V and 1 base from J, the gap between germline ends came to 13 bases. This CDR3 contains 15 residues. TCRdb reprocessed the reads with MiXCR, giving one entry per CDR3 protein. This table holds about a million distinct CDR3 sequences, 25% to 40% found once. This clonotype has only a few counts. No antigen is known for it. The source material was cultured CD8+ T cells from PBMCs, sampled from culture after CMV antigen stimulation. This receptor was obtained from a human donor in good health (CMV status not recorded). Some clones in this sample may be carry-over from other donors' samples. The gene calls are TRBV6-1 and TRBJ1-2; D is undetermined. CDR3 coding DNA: TGTGCCAGCAGTGTAGAGGCAGGCCGTAACTATGGCTACACCTTC. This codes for CASSVEAGRNYGYTF.